The clone carrying this T cell receptor beta chain was detected a few times. This entry is derived from a study of T cells in Graves' hyperthyroidism and ophthalmopathy. Trimming cost V 0 bases and J 3 bases, with 12 bases left between them. CDR3 length: 16 amino acids. Germline V lookup: CDR1 MGHRA, CDR2 YSYEKL. TCR beta CDR3 sequences were amplified from RNA transcripts. Carried out on the TCR CDR3, a first-round RT-PCR used the HTBI primer set. TCRdb re-called the multiplex PCR reads with MiXCR, one entry per CDR3 protein. The table lists approximately 370,000 distinct CDR3 sequences, about a sixth of them singletons, with approximately 33% in the top ten.

The sample comprised blood. The chain has TRBV4-1 and TRBJ1-5; D might be TRBD1 (5 bases). This TCR was sampled from a young woman with Graves' hyperthyroidism that later progressed to Graves' ophthalmopathy. In nucleotides, the CDR3 is TGCGCCAGCAGCCAAGAAGAAGGGGCGATCAATCAGCCCCAGCATTTT. This translates into CASSQEEGAINQPQHF.